This entry lists 24 T cell receptor beta chains sequenced from one sample in a study of cytomegalovirus exposure and HLA in healthy donors. Use of 60 Vbeta and 13 Jbeta primers characterized the PCR. Only in-frame clones appear in the TCRdb table, and some are missing; sequencing was by immunoSEQ multiplex PCR. This sample lists about 110,000 clones; its ten largest clones have around 3.5%. Sequenced: PBMCs. Receptors were obtained from a man aged 25 to 45 in good health and CMV-seronegative.

The rearrangement links TRBV6-5 to TRBJ2-5; D might be TRBD1 (5 bases). The germline V gene has CDR1 MNHEY and CDR2 SVGAGI. Trimming shortened V by 4 bases and J by 0 bases, and 12 bases separated the two germline ends. There are 15 residues in the CDR3. Here the CDR3 reads CASSSYQGNQETQYF. DNA for the CDR3: TGTGCCAGCAGTTCGTACCAGGGTAACCAAGAGACCCAGTACTTC.

This rearrangement joins TRBV9 to TRBJ1-1; D remains ambiguous. This CDR3 contains 14 residues. From germline, CDR1 is SGDLS and CDR2 YYNGEE. V was cut by 1 base and J by 0 bases, with 7 bases left in between. The CDR3 here is CASSVSGMNTEAFF. As DNA, the CDR3 is TGTGCCAGCAGCGTATCGGGGATGAACACTGAAGCTTTCTTT.

The chain is built from TRBV19 and TRBJ2-1; 9 bases map to TRBD2. V was clipped by 9 bases and J by 6 bases; unmatched bases: 9. The CDR3 is 14 residues long. The germline V gene encodes CDR1 LNHDA and CDR2 SQIVND (reference sequence). CDR3 in amino acids: CASTSGGLINEQFF. In nucleotides, the CDR3 is TGTGCCAGCACAAGCGGGGGGCTCATCAATGAGCAGTTCTTC.

The J gene is TRBJ2-3, the V gene TRBV9; the D gene is possibly TRBD2 (5 bases). There are 18 residues in the CDR3. Trimming took 1 base from V and 3 from J, leaving 21 bases between them. Germline CDR1 reads SGDLS; CDR2 reads YYNGEE. CDR3 nucleotide sequence: TGTGCCAGCAGCGTAAGGGCCCCACTAAGCGGTATTACAGATACGCAGTATTTT. Amino acid sequence: CASSVRAPLSGITDTQYF.

J is TRBJ2-7 and V is TRBV6-6; maybe TRBD2 (5 bases). CDR1 is MNHNY and CDR2 is SVGAGI in the germline V gene (reference sequence). V was pared by 6 bases and J by 2 bases, with 17 bases between. The CDR3 is 15 residues long. The DNA for the CDR3 is TGTGCCAGCAGCGACCATCAGGAGGCGACCTACGAGCAGTACTTC. Translating gives CASSDHQEATYEQYF.

The chain links TRBV7-2 to TRBJ2-3; 8 nucleotides match TRBD2. The J segment lost 4 bases and the V segment lost 5 bases, leaving 5 bases of the junction unmatched. Per the germline V gene, CDR1 is SGHTA and CDR2 is FQGNSA. CDR3 length equals 14 residues. CDR3 sequence: CASSRGGRSDTQYF. The CDR3 DNA sequence: TGTGCCAGCAGCCGGGGGGGCCGGTCAGATACGCAGTATTTT. The full variable domain, completed using reference TRBV7-2 and TRBJ2-3, is GAGVSQSPSNKVTEKGKDVELRCDPISGHTALYWYRQSLGQGLEFLIYFQGNSAPDKSGLPSDRFSAERTGGSVSTLTIQRTQQEDSAVYLCASSRGGRSDTQYFGPGTRLTVL.

This rearrangement joins TRBV28 to TRBJ2-1; perhaps TRBD2 as D (6 bases). The CDR3 totals 17 residues. Trimming left V 5 bases short and J 5 bases short, with 22 bases between. Germline V gives CDR1 MDHEN, CDR2 SYDVKM. The DNA for the CDR3 is TGTGCCAGCAGTGGCCGGGGACTGGGGCCCCTCAACAATGAGCAGTTCTTC. Its protein product is CASSGRGLGPLNNEQFF.

This chain links TRBV10-3 with TRBJ2-2; D might be TRBD2 (6 bases). The V end was cut by 3 bases, the J end by 1 base, with 15 bases between. Germline V gene sequence: CDR1 ENHRY, CDR2 SYGVKD. The CDR3 totals 17 residues. As DNA, the CDR3 is TGTGCCATCAGTGACCCGGACGGGGGACGGAACACCGGGGAGCTGTTTTTT. Translation: CAISDPDGGRNTGELFF.

With respect to this clone: Other DNA sequences in this sample translate to the same CDR3. V and J are TRBV5-1 and TRBJ2-3, with 11 bases identical to TRBD2. Trimming cost V 0 bases and J 0 bases; bases outside gene matches: 0. The CDR3 is 16 residues long. Germline V lookup: CDR1 SGHRS, CDR2 YFSETQ. The CDR3 protein is CASSLGLAGSTDTQYF. The DNA of the CDR3 is TGCGCCAGCAGCTTGGGACTAGCGGGGAGCACAGATACGCAGTATTTT.

The chain uses TRBV5-4 and TRBJ2-7, with TRBD1 matching over 8 bases. Trimming cost V 3 bases and J 5 bases; bases outside gene matches: 13. Germline CDR1 and CDR2: SGHNT and YYREEE (reference sequence). The CDR3 is 16 amino acids. CDR3 DNA: TGTGCCAGCAGCTGGGCCGGCGGGACAGGTCTGAACGAGCAGTACTTC. It specifies CASSWAGGTGLNEQYF.

V gene TRBV18 combines with J gene TRBJ1-2; TRBD1 matches at 8 bases. Germline V lookup: CDR1 KGHSH, CDR2 LQKENI. The CDR3 runs 17 residues. V gave up 6 bases and J gave up 1 base; unmatched junction bases: 13. The CDR3 DNA is TGTGCCAGCTCGGTCCAGGGACAGGCGACTGATAACTATGGCTACACCTTC. Protein product: CASSVQGQATDNYGYTF.

This chain links TRBV14 with TRBJ2-7, with TRBD1 matching 10 bases. The germline gives CDR1 SGHDN, CDR2 FVKESK. The V and J ends lost 9 bases and 6 bases, in that order; junction bases with no gene match: 14. This CDR3 is 15 amino acids long. The CDR3: CARGSIGTGVPEQYF. As DNA, the CDR3 is TGTGCCAGGGGGTCTATAGGGACAGGGGTGCCCGAGCAGTACTTC. Full variable domain (outside the CDR3, taken from reference TRBV14 and TRBJ2-7): EAGVTQFPSHSVIEKGQTVTLRCDPISGHDNLYWYRRVMGKEIKFLLHFVKESKQDESGMPNNRFLAERTGGTYSTLKVQPAELEDSGVYFCARGSIGTGVPEQYFGPGTRLTVT.

The chain recombines TRBV5-4 with TRBJ2-7; 7 bases match TRBD1. The CDR3 extends over 13 amino acids. Trimming took 4 bases from V and 3 from J; bases not matched to a gene: 4. CDR1 and CDR2 (germline): SGHNT, YYREEE (reference sequence). CDR3 sequence (DNA): TGTGCCAGCAGCGGCCGGGACAGCTACGAGCAGTACTTC. This translates into CASSGRDSYEQYF. The entire variable domain, with the rest obtained from reference TRBV5-4 and TRBJ2-7, is as follows: ETGVTQSPTHLIKTRGQQVTLRCSSQSGHNTVSWYQQALGQGPQFIFQYYREEENGRGNFPPRFSGLQFPNYSSELNVNALELDDSALYLCASSGRDSYEQYFGPGTRLTVT.

V and J are TRBV30 and TRBJ2-5, with 13 positions matching TRBD2. Germline-derived CDR1 and CDR2 are GTSNPN and SVGIG (reference sequence). This CDR3 spans 16 amino acids. The J segment lost 4 bases and the V segment lost 3 bases, leaving 8 bases of the junction unmatched. CDR3 protein: CAWRPLGLAGRETQYF. The CDR3 DNA reads as TGTGCCTGGAGGCCTTTGGGACTAGCGGGGAGAGAGACCCAGTACTTC.

V and J are TRBV7-9 and TRBJ2-7, with a possible D match to TRBD2 (5 bases). This CDR3 is 15 amino acids long. Germline assignment: CDR1 SEHNR and CDR2 FQNEAQ (reference sequence). V lost 1 base and J lost 0, with 10 bases in between. The CDR3 is CASSLVGTSSYEQYF. The CDR3 DNA reads as TGTGCCAGCAGCTTAGTGGGCACTAGCTCCTACGAGCAGTACTTC.

V is TRBV29-1 and J is TRBJ2-1; weak D call: TRBD1 (5 bases). Germline V lookup: CDR1 SQVTM, CDR2 ANQGSEA. Trimming stripped 6 bases from V and 3 bases from J, with 12 bases between. The CDR3 sequence is 13 residues long. The CDR3 nucleotides are TGCAGCGTGGTCGACAGCTACTACAATGAGCAGTTCTTC. Amino acids: CSVVDSYYNEQFF.

The chain is built from TRBV30 and TRBJ1-1; the match to TRBD1 covers 7 bases. The CDR3 has 13 residues. In germline, CDR1 is GTSNPN, CDR2 SVGIG (reference sequence). V lost 5 bases to trimming and J lost 1 base; unmatched junction nucleotides: 4. The CDR3 sequence: CAWGGQKNTEAFF. The CDR3 DNA reads as TGTGCCTGGGGGGGACAGAAGAACACTGAAGCTTTCTTT.

This sequence joins TRBV4-3 and TRBJ2-3, with unresolved D. The CDR3 contains 14 residues. The V and J ends lost 0 bases and 1 base respectively, with 5 bases between them. The germline CDR1 and CDR2 sequences are LGHNA and YSLEER. The CDR3 DNA is TGCGCCAGCAGCCAAGATATCGGCACAGATACGCAGTATTTT. Amino acids: CASSQDIGTDTQYF.

This chain joins TRBV2 and TRBJ1-5, with 10 bases that match TRBD1. CDR1 SNHLY and CDR2 FYNNEI come from the germline V gene. J lost 5 bases, V lost 5 bases, and 3 bases had no gene match. This CDR3 comprises 14 residues. The CDR3: CASSLGQGDQPQHF. The DNA of the CDR3 is TGTGCCAGCAGTCTTGGACAGGGGGATCAGCCCCAGCATTTT. The full variable domain, in which reference TRBV2 and TRBJ1-5 provide the parts outside the CDR3, is EPEVTQTPSHQVTQMGQEVILRCVPISNHLYFYWYRQILGQKVEFLVSFYNNEISEKSEIFDDQFSVERPDGSNFTLKIRSTKLEDSAMYFCASSLGQGDQPQHFGDGTRLSIL.

This chain connects TRBV5-1 to TRBJ1-2; 9 nucleotides agree with TRBD1. The trim removed 3 bases at V and 1 base at J, leaving 19 bases unmatched. The germline V gene has CDR1 SGHRS and CDR2 YFSETQ. The CDR3 extends over 20 amino acids. The DNA for the CDR3 is TGCGCCAGCAGCTCATCCTTCGAATTAGGACAGGGGTTAGGTAACTATGGCTACACCTTC. This encodes CASSSSFELGQGLGNYGYTF.

V usage is TRBV6-5 and J usage is TRBJ2-5, with 9 bases aligning to TRBD1. TRBJ2-7 matches the DNA end more closely, so the J call is doubtful. The CDR3 spans 13 residues. Germline lookup yields CDR1 MNHEY and CDR2 SVGAGI. The CDR3 region has the DNA TGTGCCAGCAGACGACAGGGGGGCTACGAGCAGTACTTC. The encoded protein is CASRRQGGYEQYF.

The chain has TRBV28 and TRBJ1-2; 7 bases fit TRBD1. The CDR3 consists of 13 residues. The V and J ends lost 4 bases and 2 bases, in that order; junction bases with no gene match: 1. CDR1 is MDHEN, CDR2 SYDVKM, per germline. The chain's CDR3 is CASSWGQNYGYTF. CDR3 DNA: TGTGCCAGCAGTTGGGGACAGAACTATGGCTACACCTTC.

This chain links TRBV5-4 with TRBJ2-2; 15 bases map to TRBD2. CDR1 and CDR2 (germline): SGHNT, YYREEE (reference sequence). With 4 bases clipped from V and 4 bases from J, the junction kept 14 bases outside the gene matches. CDR3 size: 20 residues. The chain's CDR3 is CASSLEGGLAGGRSTGELFF. CDR3 DNA sequence: TGTGCCAGCAGCCTCGAAGGGGGACTAGCGGGGGGCCGGAGCACCGGGGAGCTGTTTTTT.

The rearrangement joins TRBV7-9 to TRBJ1-4, with a tentative D call TRBD1 (6 bases). The CDR3 is 16 residues long. Per germline, CDR1 SEHNR and CDR2 FQNEAQ (reference sequence). V lost 7 bases to trimming and J lost 2 bases, with 17 bases between them. This CDR3 is CASTLLGQRTNEKLFF. The CDR3 DNA follows: TGTGCCAGCACCCTATTGGGACAAAGGACTAATGAAAAACTGTTTTTT.